One and the same sample provided the 22 T cell receptor beta chains below, sequenced in a study of T cells after yellow fever vaccination. TCRdb reprocessed the 5' RACE reads with MiXCR, giving one entry per CDR3 protein. The data show 600,000 to 750,000 distinct CDR3 sequences, about 12% seen once. The sample was PBMCs, taken on the day of the yellow fever booster vaccination. These receptors were taken from a man aged 25-40 years who received the YFV17D yellow fever vaccine.

Only a few counts were recorded for this clonotype. V usage is TRBV3-1 and J usage is TRBJ2-3; possible D gene TRBD2, 7 bases. The germline V gene encodes CDR1 LGHDT and CDR2 YNNKEL (reference sequence). The V gene lost 11 bases and the J gene lost 5 bases, with 14 bases spanning the gap. The CDR3 totals 12 residues. Here the CDR3 reads CASRGGGDTQYF. CDR3 sequence (DNA): TGTGCCTCCCGAGGGGGGGGAGATACGCAGTATTTT.

In this sample, this clonotype turned up a few times. The gene calls are TRBV7-2 and TRBJ2-2, with D possibly matching TRBD2 (5 bases). V lost 5 bases and J 6 bases, leaving 13 bases between the germline ends. This CDR3 region has 14 residues. Germline CDR1 is SGHTA and CDR2 is FQGNSA. The CDR3 region is CASSLLLVSGELFF. The CDR3 nucleotides are TGTGCCAGCAGCCTACTACTAGTTTCCGGGGAGCTGTTTTTT.

This clonotype was picked up many times. The chain has TRBV3-1 and TRBJ2-7; D is unclear. Germline V lookup: CDR1 LGHDT, CDR2 YNNKEL (reference sequence). This CDR3 contains 15 residues. V was clipped by 0 bases and J by 0 bases, with 9 bases between them. Here the CDR3 reads CASSQDTSPSYEQYF. CDR3 DNA sequence: TGTGCCAGCAGCCAAGATACTTCCCCCTCCTACGAGCAGTACTTC.

V and J are TRBV6-4 and TRBJ1-1; D gene unclear. Germline V gene data show CDR1 as MRHNA and CDR2 as SNTAGT. V dropped 2 bases and J dropped 7 bases, with 5 bases sitting between them. The CDR3 is 11 amino acids. The CDR3 loop is CASSDGIEAFF. CDR3 nucleotides: TGTGCCAGCAGTGACGGAATTGAAGCTTTCTTT.

This clonotype has more than one count but fewer than ten. The V gene is TRBV14, the J gene TRBJ2-3; D is undetermined. CDR1 SGHDN and CDR2 FVKESK come from the germline V gene. V lost 2 bases, J lost 2 bases, and 11 bases lay in between. The CDR3 spans 15 residues. In DNA, the CDR3 is TGTGCCAGCAGCCAATGGCGAGGAAACACAGATACGCAGTATTTT. This sequence encodes CASSQWRGNTDTQYF.

This clonotype was recorded many times. The V call is TRBV24-1, the J call TRBJ2-1; 13 nucleotides line up with TRBD2. With 3 bases clipped from V and 7 bases from J, the junction kept 2 bases outside the gene matches. The germline V gene has CDR1 KGHDR and CDR2 SFDVKD. The CDR3 consists of 15 residues. CDR3 DNA sequence: TGTGCCACCAGTGATCGGACTAGCGGGGGTAATGAGCAGTTCTTC. It codes for CATSDRTSGGNEQFF.

This clonotype has only one observation. This sequence joins TRBV6-2 or TRBV6-3 and TRBJ2-1, with TRBD2 matching 10 bases. The CDR3 totals 14 residues. Germline lookup yields CDR1 MNHEY and CDR2 SVGEGT. J was trimmed by 9 bases and V by 4 bases; bases with no gene match: 6. The CDR3 sequence: CASSSLAGATEQFF. In DNA form, the CDR3 reads TGTGCCAGCAGTTCTCTAGCGGGAGCGACTGAGCAGTTCTTC.

This clonotype was observed many times. The gene calls are TRBV5-5 and TRBJ1-2; D gene unclear. The V gene lost 0 bases and the J gene lost 6 bases, with 9 bases spanning the gap. Germline V CDR1 and CDR2: SGHKS, YYEKEE (reference sequence). The CDR3 spans 13 residues. For the CDR3, the DNA is TGTGCCAGCAGCTTGGGGCAAAGGGATGGCTACACCTTC. Protein sequence: CASSLGQRDGYTF.

This clonotype was counted a few times. The chain has TRBV18 and TRBJ2-7; D is possibly TRBD2 (7 bases). V lost 6 bases and J lost 2, with 14 bases in between. CDR3 length: 14 amino acids. CDR1 is KGHSH and CDR2 is LQKENI in the germline V gene. The DNA for the CDR3 is TGTGCCAGCTCCCCGAACGGGGGGCCCTACGAGCAGTACTTC. This translates into CASSPNGGPYEQYF.

This clonotype was detected only a few times. The rearrangement links TRBV5-1 to TRBJ2-4; D might be TRBD1 (6 bases). The CDR3 has 15 amino acids. Trimming stripped 4 bases from V and 1 base from J, with 12 bases between. Germline V gives CDR1 SGHRS, CDR2 YFSETQ. CDR3 nucleotide sequence: TGCGCCAGCAGCGCCGTTCAGGGGGCCAAAAACATTCAGTACTTC. This codes for CASSAVQGAKNIQYF.

The chain couples TRBV6-5 to TRBJ2-2, with D tentatively TRBD1 (5 bases). Germline CDR1 and CDR2: MNHEY and SVGAGI. The V end lost 2 bases, the J end lost 4 bases, and 11 bases lay between the germline ends. The CDR3 sequence is 15 residues long. The CDR3 DNA is TGTGCCAGCAGTTACGATCCAGGGATCACCGGGGAGCTGTTTTTT. This codes for CASSYDPGITGELFF.

This chain connects TRBV5-1 to TRBJ2-3; 10 bases fit TRBD2. Germline V lookup: CDR1 SGHRS, CDR2 YFSETQ. The V segment lost 4 bases and the J segment 0 bases; nucleotides outside the gene matches: 8. CDR3 length equals 17 residues. The DNA for the CDR3 is TGCGCCAGCAGCAGCGGGGGGGTGAAATTGAGCACAGATACGCAGTATTTT. Translation: CASSSGGVKLSTDTQYF.

In its sample, this clonotype was seen a few times. The chain has TRBV6-1 and TRBJ1-2; 8 bases align to TRBD1. Germline CDR1 reads MNHNS; CDR2 reads SASEGT. V was clipped by 6 bases and J by 3 bases; unmatched bases: 6. This CDR3 region has 14 residues. The CDR3 loop reads CASSRDRLHYGYTF. The DNA for the CDR3 is TGTGCCAGCAGCCGGGACAGGCTCCACTATGGCTACACCTTC.

The chain joins TRBV15 to TRBJ2-7; D gene uncertain. CDR3 length: 15 amino acids. V was clipped by 0 bases and J by 0 bases, with 9 bases between them. Germline assignment: CDR1 LNHNV and CDR2 YYDKDF (reference sequence). The chain's CDR3 is CATSREYLSSYEQYF. CDR3 DNA sequence: TGTGCCACCAGCAGAGAATATCTTAGCTCCTACGAGCAGTACTTC.

This chain links TRBV3-1 with TRBJ2-7, with 10 bases matching TRBD1. Looked up from germline, CDR1 is LGHDT and CDR2 is YNNKEL (reference sequence). The junction had 12 bases not matched to a gene; V was cut back by 5 bases and J by 5 bases. CDR3 length: 16 residues. The CDR3 spells CASSLKTGTGDHEQYF. The CDR3 DNA reads as TGTGCCAGCAGCTTAAAGACCGGGACAGGGGATCACGAGCAGTACTTC.

The chain carries TRBV6-1 and TRBJ2-6; 13 bases are shared with TRBD2. Germline loops: CDR1 MNHNS, CDR2 SASEGT. Germline trimming cut 5 bases from V and 0 bases from J; bases unmatched to any gene: 7. This CDR3 has 19 amino acids. The chain's CDR3 is CASSQGLAGFVSGANVLTF. The DNA for the CDR3 is TGTGCCAGCAGTCAGGGACTAGCGGGATTCGTCTCTGGGGCCAACGTCCTGACTTTC.

The chain employs TRBV11-2 and TRBJ2-7; no definite D call. Germline CDR1 reads SGHAT; CDR2 reads FQNNGV. The CDR3 consists of 14 residues. Deletions cut 1 base from V and 0 bases from J, with 7 bases between. CDR3 nucleotide sequence: TGTGCCAGCAGCTTAGTCGCATACTCCTACGAGCAGTACTTC. This sequence encodes CASSLVAYSYEQYF.

CDR3 sequence reads: CSARLAGVGEQYF. Written as DNA, the CDR3 is TGCAGTGCTAGATTGGCGGGAGTAGGCGAGCAGTACTTC. The genes are TRBV20-1 and TRBJ2-7; 7 positions agree with TRBD2. Germline CDR1 DFQATT, CDR2 SNEGSKA (reference sequence). The CDR3 has 13 residues. J was trimmed by 6 bases and V by 2 bases; bases with no gene match: 7.

This clonotype was detected only a few times. CDR3 sequence (DNA): TGTGCCAGCTCACCCGGGTTACGGCTCAAAAACATTCAGTACTTC. Its protein is CASSPGLRLKNIQYF. The V gene is TRBV18, the J gene TRBJ2-4; D unclear. The CDR3 loop spans 15 amino acids. V lost 3 bases, J lost 3 bases, and 12 bases lay in between. The germline gives CDR1 KGHSH, CDR2 LQKENI.

This clonotype was observed a single time. This rearrangement joins TRBV20-1 to TRBJ2-1, with a possible D match to TRBD1 (6 bases). Germline CDR1 and CDR2: DFQATT and SNEGSKA (reference sequence). The CDR3 runs to 16 residues. The ends were cut back, 6 bases at V and 8 bases at J, with 26 bases in the middle. In nucleotides, the CDR3 is TGCAGTGCAACGGGTCCGGGACAAACTTCATTCGATGAGCAGTTCTTC. It yields the protein CSATGPGQTSFDEQFF.

The chain is built from TRBV5-4 and TRBJ2-5; TRBD1 matches at 9 bases. CDR1 SGHNT and CDR2 YYREEE come from the germline V gene (reference sequence). The CDR3 covers 13 residues. Unmatched junction bases numbered 5, after V lost 6 bases and J lost 5 bases. CDR3 amino acids: CASNQDRGETQYF. The CDR3 DNA is TGTGCCAGCAATCAGGACAGGGGTGAGACCCAGTACTTC.

This clonotype was recorded a few times. This rearrangement joins TRBV12-3 or TRBV12-4 to TRBJ2-7; 9 bases are shared with TRBD1. Losses at the gene ends were 5 bases for V and 4 bases for J; bases not matched to a gene: 12. CDR3 length equals 16 residues. The CDR3 DNA follows: TGTGCCAGCAGTCCCAATCCGGGACAGGGATCGTACGAGCAGTACTTC. Its translation: CASSPNPGQGSYEQYF.